This T cell receptor beta chain appears in the sequencing data of a study of shared T cell receptors in the human thymus. This table comes from immunoSEQ multiplex PCR, and its TCRdb copy is limited to in-frame clones, with some not included. Here the sample spans 700,000 or so clones, 70% to 90% being singletons. Germline loops: CDR1 LNHDA, CDR2 SQIVND (reference sequence). This CDR3 comprises 20 residues. The V and J ends lost 0 bases and 0 bases, in that order; junction bases with no gene match: 12. The same sample was also used in a study of human thymus T cells. That paper states: Corrective heart surgery yielded resections, and these provided the thymus tissue.

The rearrangement links TRBV19 to TRBJ1-5; 9 nucleotides agree with TRBD1. Sequenced sample: thymocytes. The TCR sequence derives from a girl in the first two years of life with a congenital heart defect. The CDR3 reads CASSIDGSRDRDISNQPQHF. CDR3 bases: TGTGCCAGTAGTATAGATGGATCCCGGGACAGGGACATTAGCAATCAGCCCCAGCATTTT.